One TCR beta chain is described in this entry. Clones were read by immunoSEQ multiplex PCR, and TCRdb kept only the in-frame ones, dropping some. The sample shows some 85,000 clones, 70% to 90% of them seen only once. This sample was taken from a study of OX40 agonist ivuxolimab in advanced cancers. Study summary: An agonistic anti-OX40 (CD134) antibody, ivuxolimab, was used to treat the patients. Partial responses, seen in three patients, involved one hepatocellular carcinoma and two cutaneous melanomas.

Germline-derived CDR1 and CDR2 are MDHEN and SYDVKM. V was pared by 8 bases and J by 0 bases, with 6 bases of the junction left unmatched. The CDR3 spans 16 residues. The receptor's source is an adult with an advanced solid tumor such as melanoma, head and neck, liver or kidney cancer. The sample in question was CD4+ or CD8+ T cells sorted from blood, obtained in a trial of the OX40 agonist ivuxolimab. This chain links TRBV28 with TRBJ2-1, with 11 bases identical to TRBD1. The chain's CDR3 is CASWDRGRTSYNEQFF. Written as DNA, the CDR3 is TGTGCCAGCTGGGACAGGGGGAGGACCTCCTACAATGAGCAGTTCTTC. The whole variable domain, remainder taken from reference TRBV28 and TRBJ2-1, is DVKVTQSSRYLVKRTGEKVFLECVQDMDHENMFWYRQDPGLGLRLIYFSYDVKMKEKGDIPEGYSVSREKKERFSLILESASTNQTSMYLCASWDRGRTSYNEQFFGPGTRLTVL.